Listed here are 29 T cell receptor beta chains from one sample, sequenced in a study of T cell responses to AZD1222 COVID-19 vaccine. Produced via immunoSEQ multiplex PCR; TCRdb's table is partial and in-frame only. The data contain approximately 150,000 clones, 85% to 95% of them singletons. The source was peripheral blood, collected after recovery from COVID-19. Receptors were obtained from an adult who had recovered from COVID-19.

The count of this clone is one. The rearrangement links TRBV7-9 to TRBJ2-5; TRBD2 might be the D (6 bases). Trimming left V 4 bases short and J 4 bases short, with 10 bases between. Per germline, CDR1 SEHNR and CDR2 FQNEAQ (reference sequence). The CDR3 loop spans 13 amino acids. In nucleotides, the CDR3 is TGTGCCAGCAGCTCTGTGGGAGGAGAGACCCAGTACTTC. Its protein is CASSSVGGETQYF.

The chain has TRBV12-3 or TRBV12-4 and TRBJ2-2; D call uncertain. This CDR3 comprises 13 residues. V was shortened by 5 bases and J by 4 bases, with 8 bases between the two germline ends. The CDR3 loop is CASSPIVTGELFF. CDR3 DNA sequence: TGTGCCAGCAGTCCCATTGTCACCGGGGAGCTGTTTTTT.

This chain uses TRBV14 with TRBJ2-7; the D is unclear. V lost 0 bases to trimming and J lost 3 bases, with 12 bases between them. CDR1 and CDR2 from the germline V gene are SGHDN and FVKESK. This CDR3 is 15 amino acids long. CDR3 nucleotide sequence: TGTGCCAGCAGCCAAGATGGACGTTCCCACTACGAGCAGTACTTC. Translation gives CASSQDGRSHYEQYF.

This chain links TRBV19 with TRBJ1-2, with 11 bases lining up with TRBD1. Trimming removed 3 bases from V and 6 bases from J; junction bases left unmatched: 9. CDR3 length: 16 residues. Germline V gene sequence: CDR1 LNHDA, CDR2 SQIVND (reference sequence). The CDR3 DNA reads as TGTGCCAGTAGTATGAACACCGGGACAGGGGGTAATGGCTACACCTTC. It is translated as CASSMNTGTGGNGYTF.

The chain has TRBV9 and TRBJ2-5, with TRBD1 matching over 8 bases. J was trimmed by 4 bases and V by 3 bases; bases with no gene match: 5. The CDR3 length is 14 residues. CDR1 is SGDLS and CDR2 is YYNGEE in the germline V gene. The CDR3 region has the DNA TGTGCCAGCAGCGACGACAGGGGTCCAGAGACCCAGTACTTC. It yields the protein CASSDDRGPETQYF.

This rearrangement joins TRBV7-2 to TRBJ2-1; weak D call: TRBD2 (6 bases). V lost 7 bases to trimming and J lost 0 bases, with 10 bases between them. CDR1 SGHTA and CDR2 FQGNSA come from the germline V gene. The CDR3 extends over 14 amino acids. CDR3 amino acids: CASTSAGSYNEQFF. The CDR3 nucleotides are TGTGCCAGCACATCAGCGGGCTCCTACAATGAGCAGTTCTTC.

The chain recombines TRBV6-2 or TRBV6-3 with TRBJ2-3, with 8 positions matching TRBD1. The V and J ends lost 4 bases and 3 bases, in that order; junction bases with no gene match: 12. Germline V lookup: CDR1 MNHEY, CDR2 SVGEGT. The CDR3 has 17 amino acids. CDR3 protein: CASSSAAGGYRTDTQYF. The CDR3 nucleotides are TGTGCCAGCAGTTCCGCGGCAGGGGGCTATAGGACAGATACGCAGTATTTT.

V and J are TRBV24-1 and TRBJ1-5; 7 nucleotides align to TRBD1. Germline V gene data show CDR1 as KGHDR and CDR2 as SFDVKD. The CDR3 is made up of 15 amino acids. With 2 bases clipped from V and 7 bases from J, the junction kept 7 bases outside the gene matches. The CDR3 is CATSDSAGGEQPQHF. The CDR3 bases are TGTGCCACCAGTGATTCGGCAGGGGGTGAGCAGCCCCAGCATTTT.

The chain carries TRBV30 and TRBJ1-5; TRBD1 agrees at 9 bases. The CDR3 has 20 amino acids. V lost 3 bases and J lost 2; bases outside the gene matches: 20. Germline CDR1 GTSNPN, CDR2 SVGIG (reference sequence). CDR3 sequence: CAWSPRWKQGARVGNQPQHF. The DNA for the CDR3 is TGTGCCTGGAGCCCTCGGTGGAAACAGGGGGCTAGGGTGGGCAATCAGCCCCAGCATTTT.

In its sample, this clone was seen many times. This chain connects TRBV6-5 to TRBJ1-3; no firm D call. The CDR3 consists of 14 residues. The V gene lost 0 bases and the J gene lost 4 bases, with 7 bases spanning the gap. Germline V CDR1 and CDR2: MNHEY, SVGAGI. The CDR3, as DNA: TGTGCCAGCAGTTACTCTGCCGAAGGAAACACCATATATTTT. Its protein product is CASSYSAEGNTIYF.

This chain's CDR3 is CASSIYEQYF. The CDR3 nucleotides are TGCGCCAGCAGTATCTACGAGCAGTACTTC. The genes are TRBV10-1 and TRBJ2-7; D gene ambiguous. The CDR3 is 10 residues long. The germline gives CDR1 WNHNN, CDR2 SYGVQD (reference sequence). Trimming stripped 5 bases from V and 3 bases from J, with 2 bases between.

This clone showed up just a few times. The sample carries other DNA sequences with the same CDR3. The chain has TRBV11-2 and TRBJ2-7, with 11 bases that match TRBD2. Germline loops: CDR1 SGHAT, CDR2 FQNNGV. The CDR3 consists of 14 residues. The V and J ends lost 6 bases and 3 bases, in that order; junction bases with no gene match: 4. CDR3 nucleotides: TGTGCCAGCAGGGGGGGGACTAGCGGCTACGAGCAGTACTTC. This sequence encodes CASRGGTSGYEQYF.

J is TRBJ2-2 and V is TRBV6-6, with TRBD2 matching over 9 bases. V was clipped by 6 bases and J by 3 bases; unmatched bases: 8. CDR1 and CDR2 from the germline V gene are MNHNY and SVGAGI (reference sequence). CDR3 length: 16 residues. The CDR3 coding sequence is TGTGCCAGCAGCCCCGCGGTAGCGGGAGACACCGGGGAGCTGTTTTTT. Its translation is CASSPAVAGDTGELFF.

The rearrangement uses TRBV30 and TRBJ1-1, with D perhaps matching TRBD1 (5 bases). The CDR3 is made up of 12 amino acids. The germline V and J ends were trimmed by 1 base and 8 bases, with 11 bases remaining between them. Germline-derived CDR1 and CDR2 are GTSNPN and SVGIG (reference sequence). In nucleotides, the CDR3 is TGTGCCTGGAGTGAACGGGGCGAGGAAGCTTTCTTT. This gives the protein CAWSERGEEAFF.

The chain couples TRBV5-1 to TRBJ2-5; D may be TRBD2 (6 bases). The V gene lost 0 bases and the J gene lost 4 bases, with 19 bases spanning the gap. CDR3 size: 17 residues. Germline lookup yields CDR1 SGHRS and CDR2 YFSETQ. The CDR3 sequence is CASSLAGRLVGRETQYF. CDR3 nucleotide sequence: TGCGCCAGCAGCTTGGCCGGGAGACTAGTTGGTCGAGAGACCCAGTACTTC.

The genes are TRBV20-1 and TRBJ2-1; D is unresolved. The V gene's germline CDR1 is DFQATT and CDR2 SNEGSKA (reference sequence). Deletions cut 3 bases from V and 5 bases from J, with 14 bases between. The CDR3 runs to 14 residues. CDR3 protein: CSASPTSNNNEQFF. As DNA, the CDR3 is TGCAGTGCTAGTCCGACTTCTAATAACAATGAGCAGTTCTTC.

The chain employs TRBV11-3 and TRBJ2-1; 10 bases align to TRBD2. Germline loops: CDR1 SGHNT, CDR2 YENEEA. After removal of 1 base from V and 7 bases from J, the junction contained 13 bases not matched to a gene. The CDR3 totals 18 residues. CDR3 region: CASSLGPHSGRTENEQFF. CDR3 DNA: TGTGCCAGCAGCTTAGGCCCCCATAGCGGGAGGACAGAAAATGAGCAGTTCTTC.

This chain joins TRBV27 and TRBJ1-6; a possible D gene is TRBD1 (5 bases). This CDR3 has 16 amino acids. The V end was cut by 5 bases, the J end by 2 bases, with 13 bases between. The germline gives CDR1 MNHEY, CDR2 SMNVEV (reference sequence). CDR3 sequence reads: CASSAFDRTYNSPLHF. DNA for the CDR3: TGTGCCAGCAGTGCCTTCGACAGAACCTATAATTCACCCCTCCACTTT.

This clone was seen only a few times. The chain couples TRBV19 to TRBJ1-5, with TRBD1 as a possible D gene (5 bases). The CDR3 has 15 amino acids. Germline V gene data show CDR1 as LNHDA and CDR2 as SQIVND (reference sequence). Trimming stripped 5 bases from V and 5 bases from J, with 16 bases between. CDR3 sequence (DNA): TGTGCCAGTAGTCCCAGTGGGGCAGGGCATCAGCCCCAGCATTTT. It is translated as CASSPSGAGHQPQHF.

The V and J genes are TRBV6-5 and TRBJ1-5, with 9 bases matching TRBD1. J gave up 2 bases and V 5 bases, and 1 base lay outside the gene matches. This CDR3 region has 14 residues. Germline V gene sequence: CDR1 MNHEY, CDR2 SVGAGI. This CDR3 reads CASSRTGGNQPQHF. As DNA, the CDR3 is TGTGCCAGCAGTCGGACAGGGGGCAATCAGCCCCAGCATTTT.

The count of this clone is one. V gene TRBV28 combines with J gene TRBJ1-1, with 7 bases matching TRBD1. The CDR3 has 15 amino acids. J gave up 3 bases and V 5 bases, and 9 bases lay outside the gene matches. The germline CDR1 and CDR2 sequences are MDHEN and SYDVKM. CDR3 region: CASSPMTGRDTEAFF. Written as DNA, the CDR3 is TGTGCCAGCAGTCCTATGACAGGGAGAGACACTGAAGCTTTCTTT.

V and J are TRBV28 and TRBJ2-2; D perhaps matches TRBD2 (6 bases). V lost 3 bases to trimming and J lost 2 bases, with 10 bases between them. The CDR3 sequence is 15 residues long. The germline V gene has CDR1 MDHEN and CDR2 SYDVKM. Here the CDR3 DNA reads TGTGCCAGCAGTTTGGCGGGACTTAACACCGGGGAGCTGTTTTTT. Its translation is CASSLAGLNTGELFF.

The rearrangement uses TRBV19 and TRBJ2-3; 13 bases fit TRBD2. Trimming removed 1 base from V and 6 bases from J; junction bases left unmatched: 4. Germline V gives CDR1 LNHDA, CDR2 SQIVND (reference sequence). The CDR3 covers 16 residues. The CDR3 loop is CASSIGGLAGYDTQYF. CDR3 coding DNA: TGTGCCAGTAGTATAGGGGGACTAGCGGGATACGATACGCAGTATTTT.

For the CDR3, the DNA is TGTGCCAGCAGGCTAGCGGCCGAGAACACCGGGGAGCTGTTTTTT. Amino acids: CASRLAAENTGELFF. This chain uses TRBV6-5 with TRBJ2-2, with 7 bases matching TRBD2. Germline CDR1 reads MNHEY; CDR2 reads SVGAGI. The V and J ends lost 6 bases and 1 base, in that order; junction bases with no gene match: 5. The CDR3 length is 15 residues.

The chain joins TRBV11-3 to TRBJ2-2, with D possibly TRBD2 on 5 matching bases. Trimming removed 5 bases from V and 2 bases from J, with 15 bases in between. The CDR3 has 16 residues. Germline CDR1 is SGHNT and CDR2 is YENEEA. The CDR3 spells CASSPRRAENTGELFF. As DNA, the CDR3 is TGTGCCAGCAGCCCCCGGCGGGCAGAAAACACCGGGGAGCTGTTTTTT.

The sample holds a few counts of this clone. The J gene is TRBJ1-2, the V gene TRBV3-1 (or the pseudogene TRBV3-2); 9 positions agree with TRBD1. Per the germline V gene, CDR1 is LGHDT and CDR2 is YNNKEL (reference sequence). V lost 6 bases and J lost 2; bases outside the gene matches: 4. The CDR3 covers 14 residues. The CDR3 region is CASSLTGGNYGYTF. The DNA for the CDR3 is TGTGCCAGCAGTCTGACAGGGGGGAACTATGGCTACACCTTC.

The rearrangement uses TRBV15 and TRBJ2-1; the match to TRBD2 covers 8 bases. This CDR3 spans 16 amino acids. CDR1 and CDR2 (germline): LNHNV, YYDKDF (reference sequence). The J segment lost 4 bases and the V segment lost 0 bases, leaving 5 bases of the junction unmatched. The CDR3 region has the DNA TGTGCCACCAGCAGAGATCGGGGGGGAGTATACAATGAGCAGTTCTTC. Translating it yields CATSRDRGGVYNEQFF.

The chain uses TRBV5-4 and TRBJ2-1; perhaps TRBD2 as D (5 bases). The V gene lost 0 bases and the J gene lost 6 bases, with 13 bases spanning the gap. CDR3 length equals 15 residues. In germline, CDR1 is SGHNT, CDR2 YYREEE (reference sequence). Written as DNA, the CDR3 is TGTGCCAGCAGCTTGGGAGGGAGCTTGGTCAATGAGCAGTTCTTC. This encodes CASSLGGSLVNEQFF.

The V and J genes are TRBV28 and TRBJ1-2, with D unclear. The CDR3 totals 11 residues. Trimming took 3 bases from V and 3 from J, leaving 2 bases between them. Germline V gives CDR1 MDHEN, CDR2 SYDVKM. The CDR3 DNA reads as TGTGCCAGCAGTTTTTACTATGGCTACACCTTC. Amino acid sequence: CASSFYYGYTF.